This T cell receptor beta chain was sequenced during a study of STAT5B mutations in CD4+ large granular lymphocyte leukemia. The trim removed 3 bases at V and 4 bases at J, leaving 6 bases unmatched. This CDR3 is built from 14 residues. Germline lookup yields CDR1 SGHDT and CDR2 YYEEEE. A remark on this clone: The antigen is not known.

How the authors handled the data: A productive frequency of 2.59 x 10-5 was the lowest detectable. TCRdb keeps only in-frame clones here, not all; method: immunoSEQ multiplex PCR. D and trimming were read from the DNA, whereas the V and J calls and clone size are those reported in that table. The sample includes 25,000 to 30,000 clones, just under 80% of them seen just once. Whole-study findings and limits: Patient CD4-sorted repertoires looked more clonal than healthy CD4+ repertoires, even without putative leukemic clones.

This chain joins TRBV5-6 and TRBJ1-2; 7 bases are a match to TRBD1. Sequences were obtained from CD4+ T cells from blood buffy coats. This clonotype was obtained from a human donor in good health. DNA of the CDR3: TGTGCCAGCAGCTCGGGACAGCTAAGCTATGGCTACACCTTC. Amino acids: CASSSGQLSYGYTF.